These 7 T cell receptor beta chains share one sample of origin, sequenced in a study of T cells in Graves' hyperthyroidism and ophthalmopathy. Amplified TCR beta CDR3 regions came from RNA transcripts. RT-PCR in the first round (using the HTBI primer set) targeted the TCR CDR3. TCRdb used MiXCR to reprocess the multiplex PCR reads, holding one entry per CDR3 protein. The sample consists of about 690,000 distinct CDR3 sequences, 17% of them appearing once. Sample: blood. These receptors were taken from a man aged 50-59 years with Graves' hyperthyroidism.

This clonotype was counted at least ten times. The CDR3 DNA is TGTGCCTGGAGCCAGTATAATTCACCCCTCCACTTT. Protein sequence: CAWSQYNSPLHF. J is TRBJ1-6 and V is TRBV30, with D unresolved. Trimming pared 3 bases from V and 4 bases from J, leaving 4 bases between. Germline lookup yields CDR1 GTSNPN and CDR2 SVGIG (reference sequence). The CDR3 loop spans 12 amino acids.

This clonotype was seen many times. The gene calls are TRBV6-1 and TRBJ1-1; TRBD1 agrees at 9 bases. Germline V lookup: CDR1 MNHNS, CDR2 SASEGT. The CDR3 covers 15 residues. V lost 4 bases to trimming and J lost 2 bases; unmatched junction nucleotides: 5. The CDR3 DNA reads TGTGCCAGCAGTGCACAGGGGGCAGGAAACACTGAAGCTTTCTTT. Protein product: CASSAQGAGNTEAFF.

This clonotype has a count of ten or more. V is TRBV6-1 and J is TRBJ2-7; possibly TRBD2 for D (5 bases). This CDR3 comprises 14 residues. The V end lost 3 bases, the J end lost 0 bases, and 9 bases lay between the germline ends. Looked up from germline, CDR1 is MNHNS and CDR2 is SASEGT. The CDR3 coding sequence is TGTGCCAGCAGTGAGTTCGGGAACTCCTACGAGCAGTACTTC. Protein sequence: CASSEFGNSYEQYF.

This clonotype was detected ten times or more. This chain joins TRBV11-3 and TRBJ2-1, with TRBD1 matching over 7 bases. Germline V gives CDR1 SGHNT, CDR2 YENEEA. The CDR3 sequence is 16 residues long. V lost 5 bases to trimming and J lost 4 bases; unmatched junction nucleotides: 11. CDR3 protein: CASSPSSGTDYNEQFF. In DNA, the CDR3 is TGTGCCAGCAGCCCCAGCTCCGGGACAGATTACAATGAGCAGTTCTTC. The full variable domain, completed using reference TRBV11-3 and TRBJ2-1, is EAGVVQSPRYKIIEKKQPVAFWCNPISGHNTLYWYLQNLGQGPELLIRYENEEAVDDSQLPKDRFSAERLKGVDSTLKIQPAELGDSAVYLCASSPSSGTDYNEQFFGPGTRLTVL.

This clonotype has only a few counts. The CDR3 loop is CASSIPGHPPRQYF. In DNA form, the CDR3 reads TGTGCCAGCAGCATACCGGGCCATCCCCCGAGGCAGTACTTC. This rearrangement joins TRBV5-8 to TRBJ2-7; D not resolved. Trimming took 4 bases from V and 9 from J, leaving 20 bases between them. The CDR3 sequence is 14 residues long. CDR1 SGHTS and CDR2 YDEGEE come from the germline V gene.

There are a few counts of this clonotype. V gene TRBV19 combines with J gene TRBJ2-3; TRBD1 agrees at 10 bases. Germline loops: CDR1 LNHDA, CDR2 SQIVND (reference sequence). CDR3 length: 14 amino acids. Unmatched junction bases numbered 6, after V lost 8 bases and J lost 4 bases. This chain's CDR3 is CASCDRGRADTQYF. CDR3 nucleotide sequence: TGTGCCAGTTGTGACAGGGGGCGCGCAGATACGCAGTATTTT.

This clonotype showed up many times. The V and J genes are TRBV11-2 and TRBJ2-1; 14 nucleotides agree with TRBD2. After removal of 5 bases from V and 2 bases from J, the junction contained 8 bases not matched to a gene. This CDR3 region has 18 residues. Germline CDR1 is SGHAT and CDR2 is FQNNGV. The CDR3 bases are TGTGCCAGCAGCCTAAGACTAGCGGGAGGGTGGACCTACAATGAGCAGTTCTTC. It is translated as CASSLRLAGGWTYNEQFF.